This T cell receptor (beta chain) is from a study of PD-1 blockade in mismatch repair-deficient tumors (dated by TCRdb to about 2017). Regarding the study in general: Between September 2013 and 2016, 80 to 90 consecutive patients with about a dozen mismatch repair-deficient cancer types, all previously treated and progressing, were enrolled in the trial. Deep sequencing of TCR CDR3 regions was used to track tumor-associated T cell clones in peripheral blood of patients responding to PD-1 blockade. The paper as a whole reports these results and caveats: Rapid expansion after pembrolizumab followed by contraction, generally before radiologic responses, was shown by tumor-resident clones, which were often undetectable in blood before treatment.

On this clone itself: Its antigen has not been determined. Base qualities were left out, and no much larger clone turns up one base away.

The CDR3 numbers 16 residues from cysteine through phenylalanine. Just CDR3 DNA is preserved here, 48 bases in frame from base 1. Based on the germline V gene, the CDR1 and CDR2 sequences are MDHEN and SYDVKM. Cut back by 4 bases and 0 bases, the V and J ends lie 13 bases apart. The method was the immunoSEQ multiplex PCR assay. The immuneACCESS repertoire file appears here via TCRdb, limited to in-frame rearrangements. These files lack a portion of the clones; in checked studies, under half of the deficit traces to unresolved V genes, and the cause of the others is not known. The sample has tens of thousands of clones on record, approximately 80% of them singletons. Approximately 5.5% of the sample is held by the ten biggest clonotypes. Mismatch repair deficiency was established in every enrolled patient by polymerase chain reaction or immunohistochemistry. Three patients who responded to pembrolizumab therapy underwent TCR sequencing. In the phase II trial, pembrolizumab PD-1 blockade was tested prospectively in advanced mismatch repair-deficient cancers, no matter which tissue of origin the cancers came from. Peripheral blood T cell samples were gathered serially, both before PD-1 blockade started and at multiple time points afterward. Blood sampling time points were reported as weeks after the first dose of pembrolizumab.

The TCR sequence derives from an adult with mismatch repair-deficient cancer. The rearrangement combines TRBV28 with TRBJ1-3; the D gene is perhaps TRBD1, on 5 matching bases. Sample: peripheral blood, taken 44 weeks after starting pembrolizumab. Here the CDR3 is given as CASSYSSRDSGNTIYF. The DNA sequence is TGTGCCAGCAGTTACTCATCCAGGGACTCTGGAAACACCATATATTTT.